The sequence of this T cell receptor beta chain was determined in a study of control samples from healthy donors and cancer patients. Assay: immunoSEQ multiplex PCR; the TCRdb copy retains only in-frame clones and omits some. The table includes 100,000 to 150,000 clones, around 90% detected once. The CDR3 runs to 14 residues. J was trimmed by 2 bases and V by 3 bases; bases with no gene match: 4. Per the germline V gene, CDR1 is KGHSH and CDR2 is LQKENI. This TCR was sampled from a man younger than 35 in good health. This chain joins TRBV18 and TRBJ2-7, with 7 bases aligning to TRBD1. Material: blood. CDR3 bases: TGTGCCAGCTCACCCGACAGGGATGCCTACGAGCAGTACTTC. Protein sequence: CASSPDRDAYEQYF.